The 20 T cell receptor beta chains given below trace back to one sample, sequenced in a study of blood T cell repertoires in COVID-19. Assay used: immunoSEQ multiplex PCR; TCRdb lists only in-frame clones, some missing. The sample has 200,000 to 300,000 clones; approximately 90% are singletons. Sequenced input: PBMCs or T cells enriched from blood (not recorded which). The receptors shown here come from a middle-aged man who had recovered from COVID-19.

The chain recombines TRBV27 with TRBJ2-7, with TRBD2 matching over 8 bases. Trimming took 1 base from V and 5 from J; bases not matched to a gene: 7. There are 15 residues in the CDR3. The V gene's germline CDR1 is MNHEY and CDR2 SMNVEV (reference sequence). This chain's CDR3 is CASSLLIGRAHEQYF. The CDR3 region has the DNA TGTGCCAGCAGTTTATTAATCGGGAGGGCCCACGAGCAGTACTTC.

Points on this clone: It is likely a read error, because the conserved phenylalanine at the end of the CDR3 is missing. The DNA is omitted, as the CDR3 cannot be located on it reliably, and the CDR3 follows TCRdb's listing. The rearrangement uses TRBV21-1 and TRBJ2-7; the table assigns TRBD1, which was not confirmed against the DNA. TRBV21-1 is assigned pseudogene status. A total of 12 residues make up the CDR3, ends included. The CDR3 here is CASSNWDRVPLR.

The chain recombines TRBV28 with TRBJ2-3; 9 bases are a match to TRBD2. Germline V lookup: CDR1 MDHEN, CDR2 SYDVKM. J lost 4 bases, V lost 5 bases, and 7 bases had no gene match. The CDR3 spans 15 residues. CDR3 in amino acids: CASSPLAGVADTQYF. CDR3 in DNA: TGTGCCAGCAGTCCGTTAGCGGGAGTCGCAGATACGCAGTATTTT.

The rearrangement joins TRBV5-4 to TRBJ1-1; D may be TRBD1 (6 bases). The germline CDR1 and CDR2 sequences are SGHNT and YYREEE (reference sequence). Trimming took off 2 bases at V and 0 bases at J, with 14 bases between the two ends. The CDR3 covers 16 residues. The CDR3 sequence: CASSLGGALMNTEAFF. CDR3 nucleotides: TGTGCCAGCAGCTTAGGGGGGGCCTTAATGAACACTGAAGCTTTCTTT.

In nucleotides, the CDR3 is TGTGCCACCAGCTCAATGACCGGACAGGGTGTATACGAGCAGTACTTC. Its protein product is CATSSMTGQGVYEQYF. V and J are TRBV15 and TRBJ2-7; 8 nucleotides align to TRBD1. This CDR3 is built from 16 residues. V lost 5 bases to trimming and J lost 4 bases; unmatched junction nucleotides: 13. In germline, CDR1 is LNHNV, CDR2 YYDKDF (reference sequence). The full variable domain, with the rest looked up from reference TRBV15 and TRBJ2-7, is DAMVIQNPRYQVTQFGKPVTLSCSQTLNHNVMYWYQQKSSQAPKLLFHYYDKDFNNEADTPDNFQSRRPNTSFCFLDIRSPGLGDTAMYLCATSSMTGQGVYEQYFGPGTRLTVT.

This clone was seen only a few times. This chain links TRBV7-2 with TRBJ1-2; D call uncertain. The V end was cut by 3 bases, the J end by 4 bases, with 15 bases between. CDR3 length: 15 residues. Germline CDR1 reads SGHTA; CDR2 reads FQGNSA. CDR3 DNA sequence: TGTGCCAGCAGCTTGTCACCCCGGGTAGGCTATGGCTACACCTTC. As protein: CASSLSPRVGYGYTF.

This clone has only one observation. The rearrangement joins TRBV12-3 or TRBV12-4 to TRBJ2-5; 8 positions agree with TRBD2. The CDR3 length is 13 residues. Trimming removed 6 bases from V and 5 bases from J; junction bases left unmatched: 5. The CDR3 DNA reads as TGTGCCAGCAGCCGGGGGGGCCAGGAGACCCAGTACTTC. Translating it yields CASSRGGQETQYF.

The chain is built from TRBV7-2 and TRBJ2-1; D possibly corresponds to TRBD2 (5 bases). The CDR3 has 16 amino acids. Germline loops: CDR1 SGHTA, CDR2 FQGNSA. The V end lost 2 bases, the J end lost 3 bases, and 14 bases lay between the germline ends. The CDR3 DNA sequence: TGTGCCAGCAGCTTATTCGCGGGTATTTTCTACAATGAGCAGTTCTTC. Translating gives CASSLFAGIFYNEQFF.

The rearrangement joins TRBV27 to TRBJ2-7, with 7 bases that match TRBD1. This CDR3 is built from 14 residues. CDR1 and CDR2 (germline): MNHEY, SMNVEV (reference sequence). Trimming took 2 bases from V and 3 from J; bases not matched to a gene: 4. This CDR3 reads CASSLRSGGYEQYF. The CDR3 coding sequence is TGTGCCAGCAGTTTACGGTCAGGGGGCTACGAGCAGTACTTC.

This rearrangement joins TRBV18 to TRBJ1-5; D gene unclear. The CDR3 runs 15 residues. Trimming removed 2 bases from V and 6 bases from J, with 14 bases in between. CDR1 KGHSH and CDR2 LQKENI come from the germline V gene. The CDR3 reads CASSPSPQEGQPQHF. In DNA, the CDR3 is TGTGCCAGCTCACCATCACCTCAAGAGGGTCAGCCCCAGCATTTT.

V is TRBV2 and J is TRBJ2-1; D perhaps matches TRBD2 (6 bases). Germline CDR1 is SNHLY and CDR2 is FYNNEI. This CDR3 comprises 15 residues. The V and J ends lost 8 bases and 4 bases respectively, with 18 bases between them. The CDR3 sequence is CASFEWTKVYNEQFF. CDR3 coding DNA: TGTGCCAGCTTTGAATGGACTAAGGTTTACAATGAGCAGTTCTTC.

J is TRBJ2-1 and V is TRBV13; maybe TRBD2 (6 bases). Trimming stripped 3 bases from V and 4 bases from J, with 13 bases between. The germline gives CDR1 PRHDT, CDR2 FYEKMQ (reference sequence). The CDR3 is made up of 15 amino acids. The CDR3 spells CASSFLWREYNEQFF. CDR3 in DNA: TGTGCCAGCAGCTTTCTCTGGCGGGAATACAATGAGCAGTTCTTC.

This clone was seen a handful of times. This chain joins TRBV4-2 and TRBJ1-4, with no clear D. The CDR3 consists of 14 residues. Trimming left V 0 bases short and J 7 bases short, with 9 bases between. CDR1 is LGHNA, CDR2 YNFKEQ, per germline. CDR3 nucleotide sequence: TGTGCCAGCAGCCAAGAACGGAGGATTGAAAAACTGTTTTTT. It is translated as CASSQERRIEKLFF.

The chain combines TRBV30 with TRBJ1-1; TRBD1 agrees at 9 bases. The CDR3 covers 14 residues. V lost 2 bases and J lost 4; bases outside the gene matches: 5. Germline V gene data show CDR1 as GTSNPN and CDR2 as SVGIG (reference sequence). CDR3: CAWSMGTGSTEAFF. CDR3 DNA: TGTGCCTGGAGTATGGGGACAGGGAGCACTGAAGCTTTCTTT. The whole variable domain, filled in from reference TRBV30 and TRBJ1-1, reads SQTIHQWPATLVQPVGSPLSLECTVEGTSNPNLYWYRQAAGRGLQLLFYSVGIGQISSEVPQNLSASRPQDRQFILSSKKLLLSDSGFYLCAWSMGTGSTEAFFGQGTRLTVV.

The chain's CDR3 is CAASTGSNEKLFF. DNA of the CDR3: TGTGCCGCGTCGACAGGGAGTAATGAAAAACTGTTTTTT. The chain couples TRBV15 to TRBJ1-4, with 7 positions matching TRBD1. This CDR3 comprises 13 residues. Germline trimming cut 11 bases from V and 4 bases from J; bases unmatched to any gene: 7. CDR1 is LNHNV, CDR2 YYDKDF, per germline (reference sequence).

The V call is TRBV7-3, the J call TRBJ2-7; D remains unclear. The V end lost 1 base, the J end lost 1 base, and 11 bases lay between the germline ends. From germline, CDR1 is SGHTA and CDR2 FQGTGA. This CDR3 region has 15 residues. The CDR3 is CASSLMLGKSYEQYF. CDR3 nucleotides: TGTGCCAGCAGCTTAATGTTGGGCAAATCCTACGAGCAGTACTTC.

This sequence joins TRBV6-5 and TRBJ1-2; D may be TRBD1 (5 bases). The CDR3 extends over 13 amino acids. Germline V gene data show CDR1 as MNHEY and CDR2 as SVGAGI. Trimming left V 7 bases short and J 4 bases short, with 13 bases between. In DNA, the CDR3 is TGTGCCAGCACATGGAGGGACTCCTATGGCTACACCTTC. This translates into CASTWRDSYGYTF.

V usage is TRBV29-1 and J usage is TRBJ1-1, with D tentatively TRBD1 (5 bases). CDR1 and CDR2 (germline): SQVTM, ANQGSEA. Trimming left V 4 bases short and J 2 bases short, with 11 bases between. This CDR3 has 13 amino acids. The CDR3 is CSVGRGQNTEAFF. CDR3 in DNA: TGCAGCGTTGGTAGAGGACAAAACACTGAAGCTTTCTTT. The whole variable domain, remainder taken from reference TRBV29-1 and TRBJ1-1, is SAVISQKPSRDICQRGTSLTIQCQVDSQVTMMFWYRQQPGQSLTLIATANQGSEATYESGFVIDKFPISRPNLTFSTLTVSNMSPEDSSIYLCSVGRGQNTEAFFGQGTRLTVV.

This chain uses TRBV28 with TRBJ2-6, with no clear D. The CDR3 contains 14 residues. Trimming took 7 bases from V and 0 from J, leaving 7 bases between them. Germline CDR1 reads MDHEN; CDR2 reads SYDVKM. The CDR3 region is CASTLSSGANVLTF. The CDR3 region has the DNA TGTGCCAGCACCTTGAGCTCTGGGGCCAACGTCCTGACTTTC.

A single count supports this clone. The gene calls are TRBV11-2 and TRBJ1-2; D call uncertain. Per germline, CDR1 SGHAT and CDR2 FQNNGV. V was shortened by 0 bases and J by 6 bases, with 5 bases between the two germline ends. The CDR3 runs to 12 residues. CDR3 sequence: CASSLEGDGYTF. The DNA of the CDR3 is TGTGCCAGCAGCTTAGAGGGCGATGGCTACACCTTC.